This TCR beta chain was obtained from a study of glioma-infiltrating T cells. The V end was cut by 0 bases, the J end by 7 bases, with 9 bases between. The CDR3 sequence is 13 residues long. The germline CDR1 and CDR2 sequences are LGHNA and YNFKEQ. TCR alpha and beta CDR3 regions were amplified from RNA using iRepertoire nested multiplex PCR. Via MiXCR, TCRdb re-called the multiplex PCR reads, giving one row per CDR3 protein. The profile covers tens of thousands of distinct CDR3 sequences, with approximately 39% appearing a single time and roughly two fifths taken by the ten largest. Study findings and constraints: Above-expected tissue-blood divergence occurred in all gliomas, most in low-grade ones. Tissue and blood shared very few CDR3 sequences.

This clonotype was counted many times. No antigen is known for it. The clonotype originates from a human donor with low-grade glioma or glioblastoma, undergoing nonglioma brain surgery, or in good health (not recorded which). The sequencing sample was made of glioma tissue, nonneoplastic brain tissue, or PBMCs (not recorded which). The chain links TRBV4-2 to TRBJ2-5; D not resolved. The DNA for the CDR3 is TGTGCCAGCAGCCAAGATCCCCGGAGGACCCAGTACTTC. Its protein is CASSQDPRRTQYF.